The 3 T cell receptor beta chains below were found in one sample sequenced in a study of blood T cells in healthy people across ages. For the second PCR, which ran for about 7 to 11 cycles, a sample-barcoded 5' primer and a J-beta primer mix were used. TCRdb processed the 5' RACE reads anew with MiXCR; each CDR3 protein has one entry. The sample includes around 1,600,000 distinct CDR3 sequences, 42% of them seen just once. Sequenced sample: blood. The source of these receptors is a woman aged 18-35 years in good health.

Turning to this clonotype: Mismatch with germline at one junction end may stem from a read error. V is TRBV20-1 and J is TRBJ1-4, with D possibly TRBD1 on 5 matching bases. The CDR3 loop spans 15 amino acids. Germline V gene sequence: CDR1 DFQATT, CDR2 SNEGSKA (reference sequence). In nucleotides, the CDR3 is TGCAGTGCTCCCGGGACTCTCACAACTAACGAAAAACTGTTTTTT. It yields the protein CSAPGTLTTNEKLFF.

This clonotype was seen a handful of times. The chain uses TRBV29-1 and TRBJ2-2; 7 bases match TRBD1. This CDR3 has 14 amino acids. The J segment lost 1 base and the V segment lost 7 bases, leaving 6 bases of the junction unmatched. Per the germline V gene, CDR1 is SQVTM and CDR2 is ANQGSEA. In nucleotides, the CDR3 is TGCAGCGCCCGAGGGGGCTTGAACACCGGGGAGCTGTTTTTT. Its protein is CSARGGLNTGELFF.

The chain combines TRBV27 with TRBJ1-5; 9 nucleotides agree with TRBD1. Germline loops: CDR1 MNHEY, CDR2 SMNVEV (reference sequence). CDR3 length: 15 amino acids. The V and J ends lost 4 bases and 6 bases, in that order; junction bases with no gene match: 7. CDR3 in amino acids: CASSSLTGGRQPQHF. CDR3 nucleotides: TGTGCCAGCAGTTCCCTGACAGGGGGTCGTCAGCCCCAGCATTTT.